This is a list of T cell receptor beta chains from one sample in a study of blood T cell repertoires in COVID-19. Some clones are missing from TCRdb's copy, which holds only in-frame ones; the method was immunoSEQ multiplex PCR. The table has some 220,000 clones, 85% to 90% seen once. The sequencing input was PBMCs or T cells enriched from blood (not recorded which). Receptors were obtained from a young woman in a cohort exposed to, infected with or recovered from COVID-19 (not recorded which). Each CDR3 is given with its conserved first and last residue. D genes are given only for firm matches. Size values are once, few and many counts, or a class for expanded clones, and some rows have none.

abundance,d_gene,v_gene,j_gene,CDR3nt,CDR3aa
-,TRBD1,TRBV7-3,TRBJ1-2,TGTGCCAGCAGCTCGGGACAGGGTGGCTACACCTTC,CASSSGQGGYTF
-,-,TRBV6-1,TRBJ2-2,TGTGCCAGCAGTGAAGTGGGGGGAGGAACCGGGGAGCTGTTTTTT,CASSEVGGGTGELFF
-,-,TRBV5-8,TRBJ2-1,TGTGCCAGCAGCTTTACAGGGAGCTCCTACAATGAGCAGTTCTTC,CASSFTGSSYNEQFF
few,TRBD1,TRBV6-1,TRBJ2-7,TGTGCCAGCAGTGAAGCACCCGGGACAGGGGGCAACGAGCAGTACTTC,CASSEAPGTGGNEQYF
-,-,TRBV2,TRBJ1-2,TGTGCCAGCAGCTTACAGGGAGAGGCCTATGGCTACACCTTC,CASSLQGEAYGYTF
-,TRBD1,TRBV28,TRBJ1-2,TGTGCCAGCAGTTTCGGCAGGGGGCCGGGCTACACCTTC,CASSFGRGPGYTF
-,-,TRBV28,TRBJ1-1,TGTGCCAGCAGAACAGAAACAATGAACACTGAAGCTTTCTTT,CASRTETMNTEAFF
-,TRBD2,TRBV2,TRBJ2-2,TGTGCCAGCAGTGGACTAGCGGGGAACACCGGGGAGCTGTTTTTT,CASSGLAGNTGELFF
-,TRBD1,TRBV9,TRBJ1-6,TGTGCCAGCAGTGAGACGACAGGGTGGAATTCACCCCTCCACTTT,CASSETTGWNSPLHF
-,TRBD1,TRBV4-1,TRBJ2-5,TGCGCCAGCAGCCATTACAGGGGGATTGGCGAGACCCAGTACTTC,CASSHYRGIGETQYF
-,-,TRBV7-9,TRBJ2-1,TGTGCCAGCAGCTTAGTTAGTAATGAGCAGTTCTTC,CASSLVSNEQFF
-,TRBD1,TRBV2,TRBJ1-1,TGTGCCGTAACGAGGGACAGGAACACTGAAGCTTTCTTT,CAVTRDRNTEAFF
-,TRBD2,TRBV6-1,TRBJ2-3,TGTGCCAGCAGTGAACCCCGAACTAGCGGGGGGCCGATGTCTCTTCAGTATTTT,CASSEPRTSGGPMSLQYF
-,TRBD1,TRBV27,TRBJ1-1,TGTGCCAGCAGTTTCGCCGGGACAGGGACCACTGAAGCTTTCTTT,CASSFAGTGTTEAFF
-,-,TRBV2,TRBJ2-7,TGTGCCAGCACAGACAGGAGGCACTACGAGCAGTACTTC,CASTDRRHYEQYF
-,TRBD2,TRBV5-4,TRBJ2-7,TGTGCCAGCAGCGGACTAGCGCGCGATCTGTACGAGCAGTACTTC,CASSGLARDLYEQYF
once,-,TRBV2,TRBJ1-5,TGTGCCACTAGTATGGGAGCCGGACAGCCCCAGCATTTT,CATSMGAGQPQHF
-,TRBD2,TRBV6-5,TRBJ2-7,TGTGCCAGCAATATAGCGGGGACCTACGAGCAGTACTTC,CASNIAGTYEQYF
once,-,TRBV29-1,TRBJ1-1,TGCAGCGTTGGTTGGCGGGGTTCCCCGGACACTGAAGCTTTCTTT,CSVGWRGSPDTEAFF
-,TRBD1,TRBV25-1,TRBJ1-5,TGTGCCAGCTTACAGGGGGAGAATAGCAATCAGCCCCAGCATTTT,CASLQGENSNQPQHF
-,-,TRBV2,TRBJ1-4,TGTGCCAGCAGCGAACAGGGTACAACTAATGAAAAACTGTTTTTT,CASSEQGTTNEKLFF
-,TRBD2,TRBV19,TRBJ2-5,TGTGCCAGTAGTCCTAGCGGGAGTGCGGAGACCCAGTACTTC,CASSPSGSAETQYF
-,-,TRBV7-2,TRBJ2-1,TGTGCCAGCAGCTTAGTCGGCGGGTCAGTCAATGAGCAGTTCTTC,CASSLVGGSVNEQFF
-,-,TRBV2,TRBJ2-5,TGTGCCAGCAGGACAGCAGGGCACTCCCAGTACTTC,CASRTAGHSQYF
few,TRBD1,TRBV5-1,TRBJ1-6,TGCGCCAGCAGCTTGGGGGACAGGGCATCGGGTTCACCCCTCCACTTT,CASSLGDRASGSPLHF
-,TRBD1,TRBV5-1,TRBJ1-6,TGCGCCAGCAGCTTTAGGACAGGGAATTCACCCCTCCACTTT,CASSFRTGNSPLHF
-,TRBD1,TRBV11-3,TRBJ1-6,TGTGCCAGCAGCTCAACAGGGGGCCAGTCACCCCTCCACTTT,CASSSTGGQSPLHF
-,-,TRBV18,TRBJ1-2,TGTGCCAGCTCACCCGGAGACCTTTTATCCTATGGCTACACCTTC,CASSPGDLLSYGYTF
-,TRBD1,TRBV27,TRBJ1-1,TGTGCCAGCAGCCCTGACAGGGCCGTTGTCGGAGGAGCTTTCTTT,CASSPDRAVVGGAFF
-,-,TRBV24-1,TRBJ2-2,TGTGCCACAAGCCCCAGAGGGAACACCGGGGAGCTGTTTTTT,CATSPRGNTGELFF